This TCR beta chain came from a study of metastatic and nonmetastatic thyroid tumors. No treatment had been given to any patient before thyroid surgery. TCRdb re-processed the PCR reads through MiXCR. Of about 18,000 clones in the sample, 34% were seen once. Per germline, CDR1 MDHEN and CDR2 SYDVKM. This CDR3 spans 12 amino acids. V was pared by 2 bases and J by 6 bases, with 8 bases between. Sequenced sample: tumor tissue. The source of this sequence is a female donor with papillary thyroid cancer or a benign thyroid nodule (not recorded which). Some clones in this sample may be carry-over from other donors' samples. V and J are TRBV28 and TRBJ2-7; D uncertain. The CDR3 region is CASSLRLGEQYF. CDR3 nucleotide sequence: TGTGCCAGCAGTTTAAGGTTGGGCGAGCAGTACTTC.